What follows are 17 T cell receptor beta chains derived from one specimen sequenced in a study of shared clonotypes between healthy human individuals. Measured with immunoSEQ multiplex PCR; TCRdb has only the in-frame clones, and not every one. The table records approximately 100,000 clones, about 71% of them present only once. The sequenced material came from memory CD8+ T cells sorted from blood. Noted subset: CD45RO+ cells pooled with CCR7-negative TemRA cells. These receptors all stem from a woman aged 25 to 39 in good health.

A few counts support this clone. The CDR3 loop reads CASSQEGAGGPNEQYF. The CDR3 DNA reads as TGTGCCAGCAGCCAAGAAGGAGCGGGAGGGCCGAACGAGCAGTACTTC. The chain couples TRBV5-5 to TRBJ2-7, with 10 bases that match TRBD2. CDR1 is SGHKS, CDR2 YYEKEE, per germline (reference sequence). This CDR3 spans 16 amino acids. V lost 4 bases, J lost 5 bases, and 12 bases stayed unmatched.

This sequence joins TRBV2 and TRBJ2-3; TRBD1 matches at 7 bases. V lost 8 bases, J lost 2 bases, and 7 bases stayed unmatched. This CDR3 is built from 14 residues. Germline CDR1 is SNHLY and CDR2 is FYNNEI. CDR3 bases: TGTGCCAGCTTGGGACAGTTCAACACAGATACGCAGTATTTT. Amino acids: CASLGQFNTDTQYF.

The chain has TRBV5-1 and TRBJ2-2; 9 nucleotides agree with TRBD1. V dropped 4 bases and J dropped 7; count of bases not matched to a gene: 11. CDR1 SGHRS and CDR2 YFSETQ come from the germline V gene. The CDR3 covers 16 residues. CDR3 coding DNA: TGCGCCAGCAGCGGGACAGGGATCCCTGGGGACGGGGAGCTGTTTTTT. Its protein product is CASSGTGIPGDGELFF.

The chain combines TRBV11-2 with TRBJ2-7; 8 bases agree with TRBD1. V dropped 1 base and J dropped 5; count of bases not matched to a gene: 10. The CDR3 sequence is 16 residues long. Germline assignment: CDR1 SGHAT and CDR2 FQNNGV. CDR3 nucleotides: TGTGCCAGCAGCTTAGTCGGGGCAGGGGGCTTCAACGAGCAGTACTTC. Its translation: CASSLVGAGGFNEQYF. Supplemented by reference TRBV11-2 and TRBJ2-7, the full variable domain reads EAGVAQSPRYKIIEKRQSVAFWCNPISGHATLYWYQQILGQGPKLLIQFQNNGVVDDSQLPKDRFSAERLKGVDSTLKIQPAKLEDSAVYLCASSLVGAGGFNEQYFGPGTRLTVT.

The chain recombines TRBV10-2 with TRBJ2-3; 7 bases align to TRBD1. V dropped 7 bases and J dropped 3; count of bases not matched to a gene: 4. Germline CDR1 reads WSHSY; CDR2 reads SAAADI. The CDR3 extends over 13 amino acids. The CDR3 DNA reads TGCGCCAGCAAGGACAGGTTGACAGATACGCAGTATTTT. This codes for CASKDRLTDTQYF.

The chain recombines TRBV28 with TRBJ2-1, with 7 bases aligning to TRBD1. V trimming: 4 bases; J trimming: 8 bases; junction bases outside the gene matches: 8. CDR3 size: 14 residues. Looked up from germline, CDR1 is MDHEN and CDR2 is SYDVKM. CDR3 bases: TGTGCCAGCAGTTCTTTAGGGGGCGCGGATGAGCAGTTCTTC. Translated, it gives CASSSLGGADEQFF. The complete variable domain, with remaining parts taken from reference TRBV28 and TRBJ2-1, reads DVKVTQSSRYLVKRTGEKVFLECVQDMDHENMFWYRQDPGLGLRLIYFSYDVKMKEKGDIPEGYSVSREKKERFSLILESASTNQTSMYLCASSSLGGADEQFFGPGTRLTVL.

This clone showed up many times. This rearrangement joins TRBV9 to TRBJ2-1, with 7 bases matching TRBD2. Germline trimming cut 0 bases from V and 2 bases from J; bases unmatched to any gene: 5. The CDR3 runs to 16 residues. The germline V gene encodes CDR1 SGDLS and CDR2 YYNGEE. The CDR3 spells CASSVAAGAPYNEQFF. The CDR3 nucleotides read TGTGCCAGCAGCGTAGCTGCGGGAGCTCCCTACAATGAGCAGTTCTTC.

The chain recombines TRBV28 with TRBJ2-1, with TRBD1 matching 7 bases. Trimming at V came to 2 bases and at J to 6 bases, leaving 7 bases not matched to a gene. This CDR3 is 15 amino acids long. Germline CDR1 reads MDHEN; CDR2 reads SYDVKM. This chain's CDR3 is CASSLPDRVGNEQFF. The CDR3 DNA is TGTGCCAGCAGTTTACCCGACAGGGTCGGCAATGAGCAGTTCTTC.

The V gene is TRBV11-2, the J gene TRBJ2-5; weak D call: TRBD2 (6 bases). In germline, CDR1 is SGHAT, CDR2 FQNNGV. The CDR3 contains 13 residues. V was pared by 5 bases and J by 5 bases, with 12 bases between. CDR3 DNA: TGTGCCAGCAGCCCGGGTGGAGGGGAGACCCAGTACTTC. This encodes CASSPGGGETQYF.

CDR3 bases: TGTGCCAGCAGCTTATACGGTCCCTCCTACGAGCAGTACTTC. Translating gives CASSLYGPSYEQYF. The genes are TRBV7-6 and TRBJ2-7; D gene unclear. This CDR3 is 14 amino acids long. V lost 2 bases to trimming and J lost 0 bases, with 8 bases between them. Germline loops: CDR1 SGHVS, CDR2 FNYEAQ.

This sequence joins TRBV5-1 and TRBJ2-2; TRBD2 matches at 8 bases. This CDR3 contains 17 residues. The trim removed 0 bases at V and 3 bases at J, leaving 7 bases unmatched. Germline values: CDR1 SGHRS, CDR2 YFSETQ. The CDR3 nucleotides are TGCGCCAGCAGCTTGGCCAGCTCTAGCGGGTACACCGGGGAGCTGTTTTTT. Amino acids: CASSLASSSGYTGELFF.

The table lists this clone with a count of one. The chain recombines TRBV6-1 with TRBJ2-7; weak D call: TRBD1 (5 bases). V was cut by 3 bases and J by 4 bases, with 16 bases left in between. The CDR3 extends over 15 amino acids. Germline V gene data show CDR1 as MNHNS and CDR2 as SASEGT. CDR3: CASSEEVQVEYEQYF. The CDR3 DNA follows: TGTGCCAGCAGTGAGGAAGTACAGGTAGAGTACGAGCAGTACTTC.

The chain uses TRBV2 and TRBJ2-3; TRBD2 might be the D (6 bases). The V gene lost 8 bases and the J gene lost 7 bases, with 19 bases spanning the gap. The CDR3 extends over 14 amino acids. Germline CDR1 and CDR2: SNHLY and FYNNEI. CDR3 in DNA: TGTGCCAGCGGAGGGATGGGACTTTCAAATACGCAGTATTTT. The encoded protein is CASGGMGLSNTQYF.

The J gene is TRBJ1-5, the V gene TRBV5-6; TRBD1 is a possible D gene (5 bases). The CDR3 extends over 13 amino acids. In germline, CDR1 is SGHDT, CDR2 YYEEEE. Trimming took 4 bases from V and 5 from J, leaving 10 bases between them. CDR3 in DNA: TGTGCCAGCAGCATGGGACCCTATCAGCCCCAGCATTTT. Its protein is CASSMGPYQPQHF.

The table lists this clone with a few counts. This chain connects TRBV10-3 to TRBJ1-5; perhaps TRBD1 as D (6 bases). CDR1 is ENHRY and CDR2 is SYGVKD in the germline V gene. Trimming pared 6 bases from V and 5 bases from J, leaving 20 bases between. There are 16 residues in the CDR3. The CDR3 DNA reads TGTGCCATCAGCGAATCGTTCCGGGACACGGATCAGCCCCAGCATTTT. Protein: CAISESFRDTDQPQHF.

This clone was observed a few times. This chain joins TRBV28 and TRBJ1-1, with TRBD1 matching 7 bases. V dropped 2 bases and J dropped 3; count of bases not matched to a gene: 9. Germline assignment: CDR1 MDHEN and CDR2 SYDVKM. The CDR3 covers 16 residues. CDR3 protein: CASSLIFRGIDTEAFF. The CDR3 DNA reads TGTGCCAGCAGTTTAATATTCAGGGGGATTGACACTGAAGCTTTCTTT.

This clone was seen only a few times. The J gene is TRBJ1-1, the V gene TRBV14, with D unresolved. The CDR3 totals 15 residues. CDR1 is SGHDN and CDR2 is FVKESK in the germline V gene. The V end was cut by 1 base, the J end by 0 bases, with 9 bases between. CDR3 sequence (DNA): TGTGCCAGCAGCCAAGGACGTGGGATGAACACTGAAGCTTTCTTT. Its protein is CASSQGRGMNTEAFF.